This is a list of T cell receptor beta chains from one sample in a study of OX40 agonist ivuxolimab in advanced cancers. Only in-frame clones appear in the TCRdb table, and some are missing; sequencing was by immunoSEQ multiplex PCR. The data show around 60,000 clones, 60% to 85% seen once. The sequenced sample was CD4+ or CD8+ T cells sorted from blood, obtained in a trial of the OX40 agonist ivuxolimab. The source of these receptors is an adult with an advanced solid tumor such as melanoma, head and neck, liver or kidney cancer. CDR3s include the opening cysteine and the closing phenylalanine or tryptophan. A D gene is named only where the DNA matches it firmly.

CDR3aa,d_gene,v_gene
CASTVGPSGNTIYF,-,TRBV11-2
CASSRRSGANQPQHF,-,TRBV18
CASSQGGGFQYF,TRBD1,TRBV19
CASSVGQVGETQYF,-,TRBV9
CASSKEDWTGLQETQYF,-,TRBV21-1
CASSLGTIRPYNEQFF,-,TRBV11-2
CASSLTGELFF,-,TRBV7-8
CASSMGQGRGSGANVLTF,TRBD1,TRBV28
CASSKVETGNTGELFF,-,TRBV7-2
CASSPGQGDKLFF,TRBD1,TRBV7-2
CASSLDSSEAFF,-,TRBV7-3
CASSPLGTQRGTQYF,-,TRBV7-9
CASSVTGSEAFF,TRBD1,TRBV5-1
CASSSAMGAGWFF,-,TRBV28
CASSLLAVINEQFF,TRBD2,TRBV5-1
CASSQDRLAANEQYF,-,TRBV4-1
CASSLLGDRVTYEQYF,TRBD1,TRBV7-9
CASNLQSANYGYTF,-,TRBV6-6
CASSQGGGNTGELFF,-,TRBV4-3
CASSPVTSGANVLTF,-,TRBV7-9
CASLEMGYYTF,-,TRBV7-9
CASPPGLGGNEQFF,-,TRBV12-1
CASAPRGNQPQHF,-,TRBV7-2
CTTSRVPGLSYEQYF,-,TRBV15
CASSVGTIEGQPQHF,-,TRBV9
CASSFQGSGAFF,-,TRBV7-2
CASSFFASSYEQYF,-,TRBV7-6
CASSGGGNTEAFF,-,TRBV6-4
CASSLRGRQETQYF,-,TRBV5-1
CASSVAGTGGTEQYF,TRBD1,TRBV9
CASSPPVGYGYTF,-,TRBV18
CASSLRPGAGVSTGELFF,-,TRBV28
CASSPGQGGTGELFF,-,TRBV7-3
CASSLLGTFTDTQYF,-,TRBV5-1
CASRFPGGGYTF,-,TRBV19
CASSQVFSGSIYEQFF,TRBD2,TRBV4-1
CASSLGQGTYEQYF,-,TRBV7-9
CSVPGQDSYEQYF,TRBD1,TRBV29-1
CASSSFSGRASVEQFF,TRBD2,TRBV18
CASSTSGYEQYF,TRBD2,TRBV6-5
CASSKEITISTGYEQYF,-,TRBV4-1
CASSFPRTREKLFF,-,TRBV28
CASRTPGTGGAGTGELFF,TRBD1,TRBV5-1
CASSLPTGSQETQYF,-,TRBV18
CASSISLFRDIVNTGELFF,-,TRBV19
CASKVHEQYF,-,TRBV6-1
CASSWGQGGTDTQYF,TRBD1,TRBV7-8
CAWSEGLTAGQETQYF,-,TRBV30
CASMLEGSTEAFF,-,TRBV6-5
CASSPDVGWGYNEQFF,-,TRBV9